This TCR beta chain was documented in a study of control samples from healthy donors and cancer patients. Trimming removed 2 bases at V and 2 bases at J, with 18 bases between. The CDR3 runs to 17 residues. The V gene's germline CDR1 is LGHDT and CDR2 YNNKEL (reference sequence). Profiling relied on immunoSEQ multiplex PCR, and the TCRdb table lists in-frame clones only, not all of them. The table lists 85,000 to 110,000 clones, around nine tenths of them singletons. The sequenced material came from PBMCs. The chain is built from TRBV3-1 (or the pseudogene TRBV3-2) and TRBJ1-2, with D tentatively TRBD1 (6 bases). The clonotype comes from a man aged 55 to 70 with lung cancer. The CDR3 here is CASSQPGGTPLNYGYTF. CDR3 in DNA: TGTGCCAGCAGCCAACCAGGCGGGACACCGTTAAACTATGGCTACACCTTC.